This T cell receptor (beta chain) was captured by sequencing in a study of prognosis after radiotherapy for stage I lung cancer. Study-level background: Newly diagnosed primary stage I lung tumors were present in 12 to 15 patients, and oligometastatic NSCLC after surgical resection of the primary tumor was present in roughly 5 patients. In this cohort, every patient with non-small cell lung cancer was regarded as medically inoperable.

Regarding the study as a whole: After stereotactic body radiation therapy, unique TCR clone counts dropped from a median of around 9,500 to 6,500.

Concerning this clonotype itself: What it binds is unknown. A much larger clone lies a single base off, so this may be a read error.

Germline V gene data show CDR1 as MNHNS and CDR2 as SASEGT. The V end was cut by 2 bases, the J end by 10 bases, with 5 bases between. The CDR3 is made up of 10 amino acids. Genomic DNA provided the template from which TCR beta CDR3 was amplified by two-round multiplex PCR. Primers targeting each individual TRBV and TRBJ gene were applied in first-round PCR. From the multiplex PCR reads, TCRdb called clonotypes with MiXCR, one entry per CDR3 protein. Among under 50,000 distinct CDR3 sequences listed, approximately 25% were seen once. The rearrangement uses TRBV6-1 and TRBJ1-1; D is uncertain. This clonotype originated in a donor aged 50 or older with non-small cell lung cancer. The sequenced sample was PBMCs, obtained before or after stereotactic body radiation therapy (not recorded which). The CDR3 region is CASSESRAFF. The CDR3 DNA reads TGTGCCAGCAGTGAAAGCCGAGCTTTCTTT.